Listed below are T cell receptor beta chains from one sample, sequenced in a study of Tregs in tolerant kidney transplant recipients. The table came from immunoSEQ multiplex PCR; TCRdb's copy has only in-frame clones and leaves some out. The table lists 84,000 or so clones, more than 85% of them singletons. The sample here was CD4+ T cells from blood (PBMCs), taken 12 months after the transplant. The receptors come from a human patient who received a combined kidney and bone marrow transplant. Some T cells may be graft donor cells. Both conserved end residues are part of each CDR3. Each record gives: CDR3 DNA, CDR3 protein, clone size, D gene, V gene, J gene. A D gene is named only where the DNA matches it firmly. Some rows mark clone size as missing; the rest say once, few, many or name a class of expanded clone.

CDR3 DNA: TGTGCCAGCAGCCAGACTAGCGGGAGGGTGCAAAACATTCAGTACTTC; CDR3 protein: CASSQTSGRVQNIQYF; clone size: -; D gene: TRBD2; V gene: TRBV7-3; J gene: TRBJ2-4
CDR3 DNA: TGTGCCAGTAGGCCTTCCGGGACTATACCTACGAAGCAGTACTTC; CDR3 protein: CASRPSGTIPTKQYF; clone size: -; D gene: TRBD2; V gene: TRBV19; J gene: TRBJ2-7
CDR3 DNA: TGTGCCATCGGGACAGCTAATTCACCCCTCCACTTT; CDR3 protein: CAIGTANSPLHF; clone size: -; D gene: TRBD1; V gene: TRBV10-3; J gene: TRBJ1-6
CDR3 DNA: TGTGCCAGCTCACCCACACTAGCGGGAGTTGGAGGCTACAATGAGCAGTTCTTC; CDR3 protein: CASSPTLAGVGGYNEQFF; clone size: -; D gene: TRBD2; V gene: TRBV18; J gene: TRBJ2-1
CDR3 DNA: TGTGCCAGCAGTGAAGCTCGGGGGGGAGCGTGGGAGACCCAGTACTTC; CDR3 protein: CASSEARGGAWETQYF; clone size: -; D gene: TRBD2; V gene: TRBV6-1; J gene: TRBJ2-5
CDR3 DNA: TGCGCCAGCAGCCCCCGATTGGGAGGGCATGAGCAGTACTTC; CDR3 protein: CASSPRLGGHEQYF; clone size: -; D gene: TRBD2; V gene: TRBV4-1; J gene: TRBJ2-7
CDR3 DNA: TGTGCCAGCAGTCCTCACAGTGAGGGCTCGCAGTTCTTC; CDR3 protein: CASSPHSEGSQFF; clone size: -; D gene: -; V gene: TRBV6-5; J gene: TRBJ2-1
CDR3 DNA: TGTGCCAGTAGTCGGGGACAGGGTCGAACAAACATTCAGTACTTC; CDR3 protein: CASSRGQGRTNIQYF; clone size: once; D gene: TRBD1; V gene: TRBV6-6; J gene: TRBJ2-4
CDR3 DNA: TGTGCCAGCAGCTTATCAGGGACTAGCCTTATTTACAATGAGCAGTTCTTC; CDR3 protein: CASSLSGTSLIYNEQFF; clone size: -; D gene: TRBD2; V gene: TRBV11-1; J gene: TRBJ2-1
CDR3 DNA: TGTGCCAGCAGCTCGGGCAGCGGGAGCGGCAACGAGCAGTACTTC; CDR3 protein: CASSSGSGSGNEQYF; clone size: -; D gene: TRBD2; V gene: TRBV7-6; J gene: TRBJ2-7
CDR3 DNA: TGCGCCAGCAGCTTGGGGGTCAGGACAGGGAGCACAGATACGCAGTATTTT; CDR3 protein: CASSLGVRTGSTDTQYF; clone size: -; D gene: TRBD1; V gene: TRBV5-1; J gene: TRBJ2-3
CDR3 DNA: TGCGCCAGCAGCTTGTACAGGGGGCGCATCGGGGAGCTGTTTTTT; CDR3 protein: CASSLYRGRIGELFF; clone size: -; D gene: TRBD1; V gene: TRBV5-1; J gene: TRBJ2-2
CDR3 DNA: TGTGCCAGCAGCCCATACTTCCAGGGTACTCAGGCAGATACGCAGTATTTT; CDR3 protein: CASSPYFQGTQADTQYF; clone size: -; D gene: -; V gene: TRBV7-7; J gene: TRBJ2-3
CDR3 DNA: TGTGCCAGCAGCCAGAGACAGGGGTACGAGCAGTACTTC; CDR3 protein: CASSQRQGYEQYF; clone size: -; D gene: TRBD1; V gene: TRBV7-9; J gene: TRBJ2-7
CDR3 DNA: TGTGCCAGCAGCTTGGGTGGAGGCTCAGGAAACACCATATATTTT; CDR3 protein: CASSLGGGSGNTIYF; clone size: -; D gene: -; V gene: TRBV5-4; J gene: TRBJ1-3
CDR3 DNA: TGTGCCAGCATCCCGGGACAGGGATCTTACGAGCAGTACTTC; CDR3 protein: CASIPGQGSYEQYF; clone size: -; D gene: TRBD1; V gene: TRBV7-9; J gene: TRBJ2-7
CDR3 DNA: TGTGCCAGCACCCTGAGCCATTACAATGAGCAGTTCTTC; CDR3 protein: CASTLSHYNEQFF; clone size: -; D gene: -; V gene: TRBV7-2; J gene: TRBJ2-1
CDR3 DNA: TGTGCCAGCAGCAAGCACGGACAGATCAACACAGATACGCAGTATTTT; CDR3 protein: CASSKHGQINTDTQYF; clone size: -; D gene: -; V gene: TRBV7-2; J gene: TRBJ2-3
CDR3 DNA: TGTGCCAGCTCACTTTACGGACAGGGGAGCTACGAGCAGTACTTC; CDR3 protein: CASSLYGQGSYEQYF; clone size: -; D gene: TRBD1; V gene: TRBV18; J gene: TRBJ2-7
CDR3 DNA: TGTGCCAGCAGCTGGAGGACAGGGGAGAACACTGAAGCTTTCTTT; CDR3 protein: CASSWRTGENTEAFF; clone size: -; D gene: TRBD1; V gene: TRBV7-2; J gene: TRBJ1-1
CDR3 DNA: TGTGCCAGCAGCTGGGACAGGGTCGTGGCCGGGGAGCTGTTTTTT; CDR3 protein: CASSWDRVVAGELFF; clone size: -; D gene: TRBD1; V gene: TRBV2; J gene: TRBJ2-2
CDR3 DNA: TGTGCCACCAGCAGAGCCGACAGGGATCCTTATGGCTACACCTTC; CDR3 protein: CATSRADRDPYGYTF; clone size: -; D gene: TRBD1; V gene: TRBV15; J gene: TRBJ1-2
CDR3 DNA: TGTGCCAGCAGAAGTGATAGCGGGGGGTTTTATCAAGAGACCCAGTACTTC; CDR3 protein: CASRSDSGGFYQETQYF; clone size: once; D gene: TRBD2; V gene: TRBV28; J gene: TRBJ2-5
CDR3 DNA: TGTGCCAGCAGCAAAATGGGCGGGGGGATGAGAGATACGCAGTATTTT; CDR3 protein: CASSKMGGGMRDTQYF; clone size: -; D gene: TRBD2; V gene: TRBV14; J gene: TRBJ2-3
CDR3 DNA: TGTGCCAGCAGCTTAGGCCCAGATACGCAGTATTTT; CDR3 protein: CASSLGPDTQYF; clone size: -; D gene: -; V gene: TRBV7-3; J gene: TRBJ2-3
CDR3 DNA: TGTGCCAGCAGCCCTAGCGGGGGCCGGGCAGATACGCAGTATTTT; CDR3 protein: CASSPSGGRADTQYF; clone size: -; D gene: TRBD2; V gene: TRBV5-4; J gene: TRBJ2-3
CDR3 DNA: TGTGCCAGCAGCTTTGACAGGGGTAGATACTTCATCTCTGGAAACACCATATATTTT; CDR3 protein: CASSFDRGRYFISGNTIYF; clone size: -; D gene: TRBD1; V gene: TRBV7-9; J gene: TRBJ1-3
CDR3 DNA: TGTGCCAGCAGCTTAGTGTGGCAGGGCAAAAACATTCAGTACTTC; CDR3 protein: CASSLVWQGKNIQYF; clone size: -; D gene: -; V gene: TRBV7-8; J gene: TRBJ2-4
CDR3 DNA: TGTGCCAGCAGCATTCTAGCCGGCAATGAGCAGTTCTTC; CDR3 protein: CASSILAGNEQFF; clone size: -; D gene: -; V gene: TRBV11-3; J gene: TRBJ2-1
CDR3 DNA: TGTGCCAGCAGCGTAGAGGCAGGGTTTTATGGCTACACCTTC; CDR3 protein: CASSVEAGFYGYTF; clone size: -; D gene: -; V gene: TRBV9; J gene: TRBJ1-2
CDR3 DNA: TGTGCCTGGAGGCGGGAACTTCGGGCAGATACGCAGTATTTT; CDR3 protein: CAWRRELRADTQYF; clone size: -; D gene: -; V gene: TRBV30; J gene: TRBJ2-3
CDR3 DNA: TGTGCCAGCAGCCCCCAGGGTACAGGTCAGCCCCAGCATTTT; CDR3 protein: CASSPQGTGQPQHF; clone size: -; D gene: -; V gene: TRBV2; J gene: TRBJ1-5
CDR3 DNA: TGTGCCAGCAGCTTACCCGAAGCGTTTATCGGGGAGCTGTTTTTT; CDR3 protein: CASSLPEAFIGELFF; clone size: -; D gene: -; V gene: TRBV11-3; J gene: TRBJ2-2
CDR3 DNA: TGTGCCAGTAGAAATCCGGGACAGGGGTTTTTTGAAGCTTTCTTT; CDR3 protein: CASRNPGQGFFEAFF; clone size: -; D gene: TRBD1; V gene: TRBV19; J gene: TRBJ1-1
CDR3 DNA: TGCGCCAGCAGCTTGGCGAAACTAGCGGGAGGCGGGGAGAGTGAGCAGTTCTTC; CDR3 protein: CASSLAKLAGGGESEQFF; clone size: once; D gene: TRBD2; V gene: TRBV5-1; J gene: TRBJ2-1
CDR3 DNA: TGTGCCAGCAGTTTATCGCACAGGGTTCTCACCGGGGAGCTGTTTTTT; CDR3 protein: CASSLSHRVLTGELFF; clone size: -; D gene: -; V gene: TRBV27; J gene: TRBJ2-2
CDR3 DNA: TGTGCCAGCAGCCTAGCGGGGGGTCTCTACAATGAGCAGTTCTTC; CDR3 protein: CASSLAGGLYNEQFF; clone size: -; D gene: TRBD2; V gene: TRBV5-8; J gene: TRBJ2-1
CDR3 DNA: TGTGCCAGCAGCTTACTCAGCGGCCCTGGGGATGGCTACACCTTC; CDR3 protein: CASSLLSGPGDGYTF; clone size: -; D gene: -; V gene: TRBV7-9; J gene: TRBJ1-2
CDR3 DNA: TGTGCCAGCAGCAAGACAGTTGGTATAGCCAAAAACATTCAGTACTTC; CDR3 protein: CASSKTVGIAKNIQYF; clone size: -; D gene: -; V gene: TRBV5-5; J gene: TRBJ2-4
CDR3 DNA: TGTGCCAGCTCACCACGAATGGGGAGCCCCCCCTACAATGAGCAGTTCTTC; CDR3 protein: CASSPRMGSPPYNEQFF; clone size: -; D gene: -; V gene: TRBV18; J gene: TRBJ2-1
CDR3 DNA: TGCAGCGCCGACGTAGGGGAATACGAGCAGTACTTC; CDR3 protein: CSADVGEYEQYF; clone size: -; D gene: -; V gene: TRBV29-1; J gene: TRBJ2-7
CDR3 DNA: TGTGCCAGCTCACCATACCAGGGACGGGGACTTCAGCCCCAGCATTTT; CDR3 protein: CASSPYQGRGLQPQHF; clone size: -; D gene: -; V gene: TRBV18; J gene: TRBJ1-5
CDR3 DNA: TGTGCCAGCAGTTTTACAGGGGGGGATTCACCCCTCCACTTT; CDR3 protein: CASSFTGGDSPLHF; clone size: -; D gene: TRBD1; V gene: TRBV28; J gene: TRBJ1-6
CDR3 DNA: TGTGCCAGCAGCGTAGCTACTGGGCACAATGAGCAGTTCTTC; CDR3 protein: CASSVATGHNEQFF; clone size: few; D gene: -; V gene: TRBV9; J gene: TRBJ2-1
CDR3 DNA: TGTGCCTGGAGTGTAGGGGGTAGCGAGACCCAGTACTTC; CDR3 protein: CAWSVGGSETQYF; clone size: -; D gene: -; V gene: TRBV30; J gene: TRBJ2-5
CDR3 DNA: TGCGCCAGCAGCTTGGCGACAGGGAGGAATTCACCCCTCCACTTT; CDR3 protein: CASSLATGRNSPLHF; clone size: -; D gene: TRBD1; V gene: TRBV5-1; J gene: TRBJ1-6
CDR3 DNA: TGTGCCAGCAGCCTTACGGACAGGGCGCCCTACGAGCAGTACTTC; CDR3 protein: CASSLTDRAPYEQYF; clone size: -; D gene: TRBD1; V gene: TRBV9; J gene: TRBJ2-7
CDR3 DNA: TGTGCCAGCAGCTTGGGACTAGCGGGGGCCTTCACCGGGGAGCTGTTTTTT; CDR3 protein: CASSLGLAGAFTGELFF; clone size: -; D gene: TRBD2; V gene: TRBV5-4; J gene: TRBJ2-2
CDR3 DNA: TGTGCCAGCAGCTTAGGAAGCGGGGAAGAGACCCAGTACTTC; CDR3 protein: CASSLGSGEETQYF; clone size: once; D gene: TRBD2; V gene: TRBV7-2; J gene: TRBJ2-5
CDR3 DNA: TGTGCCAGCAGCTTAGGGGGGTTTAACACCGGGGAGCTGTTTTTT; CDR3 protein: CASSLGGFNTGELFF; clone size: -; D gene: -; V gene: TRBV7-3; J gene: TRBJ2-2
CDR3 DNA: TGTGCCTGGAGTAGACAGGGCGCTGAAGCTTTCTTT; CDR3 protein: CAWSRQGAEAFF; clone size: -; D gene: TRBD1; V gene: TRBV30; J gene: TRBJ1-1
CDR3 DNA: TGTGCCTGGAGTGGGATCGGACAGACCGACCAAGAGACCCAGTACTTC; CDR3 protein: CAWSGIGQTDQETQYF; clone size: -; D gene: -; V gene: TRBV30; J gene: TRBJ2-5
CDR3 DNA: TGTGCCAGTAGTATGGGGGGGGCAGGAGAGAGCCAAGAGACCCAGTACTTC; CDR3 protein: CASSMGGAGESQETQYF; clone size: -; D gene: -; V gene: TRBV19; J gene: TRBJ2-5
CDR3 DNA: TGTGCCAGCAGCGCCGGGACAGGGGGCCTCGAGCAGTACTTC; CDR3 protein: CASSAGTGGLEQYF; clone size: -; D gene: TRBD1; V gene: TRBV7-2; J gene: TRBJ2-7